These 8 T cell receptor beta chains came from one sample sequenced in a study of blood T cell repertoires in COVID-19 (TCRdb year 2020). The method was the immunoSEQ multiplex PCR assay. Here the immuneACCESS table is served through TCRdb, limited to in-frame sequences with V and J called. Missing clones are a known gap in these copies; in checked studies unresolved V genes cover under half, and the rest lacks a known reason. The table for this sample lists around 250,000 clones; 80% to 90% of them were counted only once. The ten largest clones add up to 6.2% of the sample. Sequencing was performed on peripheral blood. The receptors here all came from a man in his 60s with acute or convalescent COVID-19.

This rearrangement joins TRBV28 to TRBJ1-1, with TRBD1 matching over 7 bases. The CDR3 sequence is 17 residues long. The germline V gene encodes CDR1 MDHEN and CDR2 SYDVKM. V lost 3 bases and J lost 2; bases outside the gene matches: 12. Here the CDR3 reads CASSFSGTATANTEAFF. In nucleotides, the CDR3 is TGTGCCAGCAGTTTCTCCGGGACAGCGACCGCTAACACTGAAGCTTTCTTT.

This chain's CDR3 is CASSLVVGHTYEQYF. The CDR3 region has the DNA TGTGCCAGCAGCTTGGTAGTGGGACACACCTACGAGCAGTACTTC. The chain couples TRBV5-6 to TRBJ2-7, with D tentatively TRBD1 (6 bases). CDR1 is SGHDT, CDR2 YYEEEE, per germline. Trimming took 0 bases from V and 2 from J, leaving 12 bases between them. The CDR3 is 15 amino acids.

This chain joins TRBV11-3 and TRBJ2-3; 9 nucleotides align to TRBD1. The junction had 14 bases not matched to a gene; V was cut back by 5 bases and J by 5 bases. This CDR3 contains 17 residues. Germline CDR1 is SGHNT and CDR2 is YENEEA. The CDR3 loop reads CASSQGFYRGPGDTQYF. The CDR3 region has the DNA TGTGCCAGCAGCCAAGGGTTTTACAGGGGGCCCGGAGATACGCAGTATTTT. Full variable domain (rest looked up from reference TRBV11-3 and TRBJ2-3): EAGVVQSPRYKIIEKKQPVAFWCNPISGHNTLYWYLQNLGQGPELLIRYENEEAVDDSQLPKDRFSAERLKGVDSTLKIQPAELGDSAVYLCASSQGFYRGPGDTQYFGPGTRLTVL.

The chain links TRBV29-1 to TRBJ2-5, with 7 bases aligning to TRBD1. The CDR3 is 17 amino acids. V lost 3 bases to trimming and J lost 4 bases; unmatched junction nucleotides: 17. The V gene's germline CDR1 is SQVTM and CDR2 ANQGSEA. CDR3 DNA sequence: TGCAGCGTTGATGGAGAGACCGGGACAGCTTATCCAGAGACCCAGTACTTC. It yields the protein CSVDGETGTAYPETQYF.

This rearrangement joins TRBV5-1 to TRBJ2-7; 9 bases fit TRBD1. V shed 6 bases, J shed 2 bases, and the junction held 6 bases outside the gene matches. Per germline, CDR1 SGHRS and CDR2 YFSETQ. This CDR3 is 14 amino acids long. CDR3 protein: CASKTGQGPYEQYF. Here the CDR3 DNA reads TGCGCCAGCAAAACGGGACAGGGCCCCTACGAGCAGTACTTC.

The V call is TRBV3-1 (or the pseudogene TRBV3-2), the J call TRBJ1-3, with D perhaps matching TRBD1 (5 bases). The germline V and J ends were trimmed by 6 bases and 0 bases, with 9 bases remaining between them. There are 14 residues in the CDR3. Germline CDR1 and CDR2: LGHDT and YNNKEL (reference sequence). The CDR3 region has the DNA TGTGCCAGCAGAGACAGCTCCTCTGGAAACACCATATATTTT. As protein: CASRDSSSGNTIYF.

There are many counts of this clone. The CDR3 coding sequence is TGTGCCAGCAGCCAAGCCCTGGGGGCCGGAACCGGGGAGCTGTTTTTT. It encodes CASSQALGAGTGELFF. V gene TRBV4-2 combines with J gene TRBJ2-2; tentative D call: TRBD1 (6 bases). The CDR3 is made up of 16 amino acids. Deletions cut 1 base from V and 5 bases from J, with 14 bases between. CDR1 and CDR2 from the germline V gene are LGHNA and YNFKEQ.

This sequence joins TRBV3-1 (or the pseudogene TRBV3-2) and TRBJ2-3, with TRBD1 matching over 8 bases. Trimming cost V 8 bases and J 2 bases; bases outside gene matches: 9. This CDR3 has 15 amino acids. Germline lookup yields CDR1 LGHDT and CDR2 YNNKEL (reference sequence). The chain's CDR3 is CASSSGTGYTDTQYF. The CDR3 DNA reads as TGTGCCAGCTCTTCCGGGACAGGATACACAGATACGCAGTATTTT.